A single sample is the source of the 8 T cell receptor beta chains below, sequenced in a study of cytomegalovirus exposure and HLA in healthy donors. 60 Vbeta and 13 Jbeta primers were used in PCR. Some clones are missing from TCRdb's copy, which holds only in-frame ones; the method was immunoSEQ multiplex PCR. The profile covers 150,000 to 200,000 clones, with roughly 84% appearing a single time and 0.8% to 1.3% taken by the ten largest. The material sequenced was PBMCs. The receptors stem from a young man in good health and CMV-seronegative.

The chain carries TRBV6-1 and TRBJ2-5; weak D call: TRBD2 (7 bases). The CDR3 totals 13 residues. Germline loops: CDR1 MNHNS, CDR2 SASEGT. Trimming pared 8 bases from V and 5 bases from J, leaving 15 bases between. DNA for the CDR3: TGTGCCAGCGGGCGGGGGCAGGCGGAGACCCAGTACTTC. Protein sequence: CASGRGQAETQYF.

The chain recombines TRBV29-1 with TRBJ2-1; the match to TRBD1 covers 7 bases. The CDR3 is 11 amino acids. CDR1 is SQVTM, CDR2 ANQGSEA, per germline. V shed 8 bases, J shed 4 bases, and the junction held 2 bases outside the gene matches. The CDR3 region is CSMGQYNEQFF. The CDR3 nucleotides read TGCAGCATGGGACAGTACAATGAGCAGTTCTTC.

The chain carries TRBV7-8 and TRBJ2-7; 7 nucleotides agree with TRBD2. The ends lost 5 bases at V and 2 bases at J; junction bases unmatched: 6. In germline, CDR1 is SGHVS, CDR2 FQNEAQ. CDR3 length: 14 amino acids. CDR3 in DNA: TGTGCCAGCAGCCCGTTGCGGGGGACCTACGAGCAGTACTTC. This codes for CASSPLRGTYEQYF.

J is TRBJ2-5 and V is TRBV11-3, with 7 bases fitting TRBD1. The germline CDR1 and CDR2 sequences are SGHNT and YENEEA. V shed 0 bases and J 2 bases; nucleotides not matched to a gene: 6. The CDR3 is made up of 16 amino acids. The CDR3 DNA reads TGTGCCAGCAGCTTAGAAACAGGGGCTGGGCAAGAGACCCAGTACTTC. Its protein product is CASSLETGAGQETQYF. The full variable domain, with the rest looked up from reference TRBV11-3 and TRBJ2-5, is EAGVVQSPRYKIIEKKQPVAFWCNPISGHNTLYWYLQNLGQGPELLIRYENEEAVDDSQLPKDRFSAERLKGVDSTLKIQPAELGDSAVYLCASSLETGAGQETQYFGPGTRLLVL.

The chain is built from TRBV30 and TRBJ1-3; D perhaps matches TRBD1 (6 bases). This CDR3 contains 13 residues. Germline V CDR1 and CDR2: GTSNPN, SVGIG (reference sequence). V was shortened by 3 bases and J by 4 bases, with 10 bases between the two germline ends. CDR3 DNA sequence: TGTGCCTGGAGCCATGACAGGGGAAACACCATATATTTT. It is translated as CAWSHDRGNTIYF.

The rearrangement uses TRBV5-1 and TRBJ1-2, with 9 bases lining up with TRBD1. This CDR3 comprises 16 residues. Trimming removed 5 bases from V and 2 bases from J; junction bases left unmatched: 10. CDR1 SGHRS and CDR2 YFSETQ come from the germline V gene. This chain's CDR3 is CASSSPLDRGNYGYTF. Here the CDR3 DNA reads TGCGCCAGCAGTTCTCCTTTGGACAGGGGCAACTATGGCTACACCTTC.

The chain carries TRBV7-2 and TRBJ2-7; a weak D match, TRBD2 (6 bases). This CDR3 comprises 15 residues. V lost 2 bases to trimming and J lost 3 bases, with 14 bases between them. Per the germline V gene, CDR1 is SGHTA and CDR2 is FQGNSA. CDR3 DNA sequence: TGTGCCAGCAGCTTAAGGGCCCCGGGGGTCTACGAGCAGTACTTC. It translates to CASSLRAPGVYEQYF.

This chain links TRBV6-5 with TRBJ1-4, with 7 bases identical to TRBD1. Germline CDR1 reads MNHEY; CDR2 reads SVGAGI. The CDR3 sequence is 14 residues long. V lost 6 bases, J lost 7 bases, and 8 bases stayed unmatched. The CDR3 DNA is TGTGCCAGCAGCGAGGGGGCCGGCGGTGAAAAACTGTTTTTT. Encoded protein: CASSEGAGGEKLFF.